Listed below are T cell receptor beta chains from one sample, sequenced in a study of blood T cell repertoires in COVID-19. Assay: immunoSEQ multiplex PCR; the TCRdb copy retains only in-frame clones and omits some. The sample includes approximately 250,000 clones, around four fifths seen only once; the top ten take roughly 4%. The sample comprised peripheral blood. These receptors all stem from a man aged 60 to 75 with acute or convalescent COVID-19. Both conserved end residues are part of each CDR3. A D gene is named only where the DNA matches it firmly. Clone size is not always given. Where it is, it says once, few, many or a class for expanded clones.

CDR3nt	CDR3aa	v_gene	abundance	d_gene	j_gene
TGCGCCAGCAGCCGGTCCGTTGGGACAGGATACTCCTACGAGCAGTACTTC	CASSRSVGTGYSYEQYF	TRBV4-1	NA	TRBD1	TRBJ2-7
TGTGCCAGCAGCCCCCGGACAGGGCAGAACACTGAAGCTTTCTTT	CASSPRTGQNTEAFF	TRBV11-2	few	TRBD1	TRBJ1-1
TGTGCCAGCAACAGGCAAGGACAGAACTACGAGCAGTACTTC	CASNRQGQNYEQYF	TRBV2	NA	NA	TRBJ2-7
TGTGCCAGCAGCTTGAGACAGGGTGGTACCGGGGAGCTGTTTTTT	CASSLRQGGTGELFF	TRBV7-9	NA	TRBD1	TRBJ2-2
TGTGCCAGCAGCTTGGAATCGGCGGGCTACGAGCAGTACTTC	CASSLESAGYEQYF	TRBV5-8	NA	NA	TRBJ2-7
TGCGCCAGCAGCCAGGGACTAGACTATGAGCAGTTCTTC	CASSQGLDYEQFF	TRBV4-3	once	TRBD2	TRBJ2-1
TGTGCCAGTAGTCTTCCCGGGACAGGGAGGACCAATGAGCAGTTCTTC	CASSLPGTGRTNEQFF	TRBV19	NA	TRBD1	TRBJ2-1
TGTGCCTGGAGTGGAGACAGGCGGATATATGGCTACACCTTC	CAWSGDRRIYGYTF	TRBV30	NA	NA	TRBJ1-2
TGTGCCAGCTCACCAGCTGGACAGGGAGATTATGGCTACACCTTC	CASSPAGQGDYGYTF	TRBV18	NA	TRBD1	TRBJ1-2
TGTGCCAGCAGCCAACCCGGGACAGCTTCCTACGAGCAGTACTTC	CASSQPGTASYEQYF	TRBV14	once	TRBD1	TRBJ2-7
TGTGCCAGCAGCTTTTTTGCGGGGGAAGAGACCCAGTACTTC	CASSFFAGEETQYF	TRBV7-3	NA	TRBD2	TRBJ2-5
TGTGCCAGCAGCATACTAGCGGGGGGGTCCTACGAGCAGTACTTC	CASSILAGGSYEQYF	TRBV11-2	NA	TRBD2	TRBJ2-7
TGTGCCAGCAGCAAACAGGGTTTGGATGAGCAGTTCTTC	CASSKQGLDEQFF	TRBV21-1	NA	NA	TRBJ2-1
TGTGCCAGCAGTTACCCCAGGGTTGGTGGCTACACCTTC	CASSYPRVGGYTF	TRBV6-2/TRBV6-3	NA	NA	TRBJ1-2
TGTGCCAGCAGCTTCCCCGGACTAGCGGGAGTGAAAGATACGCAGTATTTT	CASSFPGLAGVKDTQYF	TRBV7-2	NA	TRBD2	TRBJ2-3
TGTGCCAGCAGTGAGGGACTAGCGGGGGTGAATGAGCAGTTCTTC	CASSEGLAGVNEQFF	TRBV2	NA	TRBD2	TRBJ2-1
TGTGCCAGCAGCTTAGCAGGGACTTACTACGAGCAGTACTTC	CASSLAGTYYEQYF	TRBV11-1	NA	NA	TRBJ2-7
TGTGCCAGCTCTCTTCAGGCGATCCACGGTTCACCCCTCCACTTT	CASSLQAIHGSPLHF	TRBV6-5	NA	NA	TRBJ1-6
TGCGCCAGCAGCTTGGGGGTTCTAGCGGGAGGACGTACGCAGTATTTT	CASSLGVLAGGRTQYF	TRBV5-1	NA	TRBD2	TRBJ2-3
TGTGCCAGCAGTTACTCGAGTGACAGCTACACCGGGGAGCTGTTTTTT	CASSYSSDSYTGELFF	TRBV6-5	NA	NA	TRBJ2-2
TGTGCCAGCAGCGTAGGAGGTGGAACCTACGAGCAGTACTTC	CASSVGGGTYEQYF	TRBV9	NA	NA	TRBJ2-7
TGCGCCAGCAGCCCCTCGAACACCGGGGAGCTGTTTTTT	CASSPSNTGELFF	TRBV4-3	NA	NA	TRBJ2-2
TGTGCCAGCAGCGCCGGACTAGCGGGGGGAATAGAGACCCAGTACTTC	CASSAGLAGGIETQYF	TRBV9	once	TRBD2	TRBJ2-5
TGTGCCAGTAGTCCGCAGCCAGGCAATGAGCAGTTCTTC	CASSPQPGNEQFF	TRBV19	NA	NA	TRBJ2-1
TGTGCCAGTAGTCCTATCTACCCCTCTGGAAACACCATATATTTT	CASSPIYPSGNTIYF	TRBV19	NA	NA	TRBJ1-3
TGTGCCAGCTACACCGACGGGGTCAGAGGCAATGAGCAGTTCTTC	CASYTDGVRGNEQFF	TRBV18	NA	NA	TRBJ2-1
TGTGCCAGCAGCCTAACGGGGGGGGGCTATAATTCACCCCTCCACTTT	CASSLTGGGYNSPLHF	TRBV3-1/TRBV3-2	NA	NA	TRBJ1-6
TGTGCCAGCAGCCCCCTCAGGTCGGGGGTGGACTACGAGCAGTACTTC	CASSPLRSGVDYEQYF	TRBV13	NA	NA	TRBJ2-7
TGTGCCAGCAGCTTACCCGCAACTAATGAAAAACTGTTTTTT	CASSLPATNEKLFF	TRBV7-2	NA	NA	TRBJ1-4
TGCAGCGTTGGGTCGGACAGGGTGGGTGAAAAACTGTTTTTT	CSVGSDRVGEKLFF	TRBV29-1	NA	TRBD1	TRBJ1-4
TGTGCCAGTAACGTAGAGGGAGTGGACACTGAAGCTTTCTTT	CASNVEGVDTEAFF	TRBV7-9	NA	NA	TRBJ1-1
TGTGCCAGCAGCAATTTAGCGGGGGCCGGAACCGGGGAGCTGTTTTTT	CASSNLAGAGTGELFF	TRBV4-2	NA	TRBD2	TRBJ2-2
TGTGCCAGTAGTATTGGACAGGGAGGGTCTTGGCAAGAGACCCAGTACTTC	CASSIGQGGSWQETQYF	TRBV19	NA	NA	TRBJ2-5
TGTGCCAGCAGTGATCGGACAGGGGTCCCTGGGGGCACTGAAGCTTTCTTT	CASSDRTGVPGGTEAFF	TRBV2	NA	TRBD1	TRBJ1-1
TGTGCCAGCAGTATCCCCGACAGGGACGAGCAGTACTTC	CASSIPDRDEQYF	TRBV28	NA	TRBD1	TRBJ2-7
TGTGCCAGCAGTGATAGTAACACTGAAGCTTTCTTT	CASSDSNTEAFF	TRBV25-1	once	NA	TRBJ1-1
TGTGCCAGCAGCCTCCTGGGACAGGGGGCGCGGGAGCAGTACTTC	CASSLLGQGAREQYF	TRBV6-2/TRBV6-3	NA	TRBD1	TRBJ2-7
TGTGCCAGCAAGAATCTACAGGGGGTCGGTGAGCAGTTCTTC	CASKNLQGVGEQFF	TRBV6-5	NA	TRBD1	TRBJ2-1
TGTGCCAGCAGGTTTAGCGGGAGCTCCCCAGATACGCAGTATTTT	CASRFSGSSPDTQYF	TRBV6-5	NA	TRBD2	TRBJ2-3
TGTGCCAGCAGTGAGGGCGGGTTAAGCGAGCAGTACTTC	CASSEGGLSEQYF	TRBV2	NA	NA	TRBJ2-7
TGCGCCAGCAGCCAAGATCCTAACACAGATACGCAGTATTTT	CASSQDPNTDTQYF	TRBV4-1	NA	NA	TRBJ2-3
TGTGCCAGCAGCTTGTTGGGACTAGCGGGATATTACAATGAGCAGTTCTTC	CASSLLGLAGYYNEQFF	TRBV7-3	NA	TRBD2	TRBJ2-1
TGCGCCAGCAGCTTTACGGGAAGTATCACTGAAGCTTTCTTT	CASSFTGSITEAFF	TRBV5-1	NA	NA	TRBJ1-1
TGTGCCAGTAGTAGTATAGTCGCCGGGGAGCTGTTTTTT	CASSSIVAGELFF	TRBV19	NA	NA	TRBJ2-2
TGTGCCAGCAGTACCCGGGACAGGGGGCCTGGCTACACCTTC	CASSTRDRGPGYTF	TRBV28	once	TRBD1	TRBJ1-2
TGTGCCAGCAGCTCCTCGGGGGGTAGTCAGCCCCAGCATTTT	CASSSSGGSQPQHF	TRBV7-9	NA	NA	TRBJ1-5
TGTGCCAGCTCCCCTACCCGACAGAGAATCTACGAGCAGTACTTC	CASSPTRQRIYEQYF	TRBV18	once	NA	TRBJ2-7
TGTGCCACCAGTGAGGGAAATAGGGACGAGCAGTACTTC	CATSEGNRDEQYF	TRBV15	NA	NA	TRBJ2-7
TGTGCCACCCGACCCCCCTACGGGACAGTTAGAACCGGGGAGCTGTTTTTT	CATRPPYGTVRTGELFF	TRBV15	NA	TRBD1	TRBJ2-2